The 6 T cell receptor beta chains below come from one sample, sequenced in a study of T cells expressing NK-cell markers. TCRdb re-analyzed the 5' RACE reads; it lists each CDR3 protein once, without DNA. The sample spans a few hundred thousand distinct CDR3 sequences; the ten largest clones claim 1.4%. Sequenced: blood T cells: a sorted CD56 or NKG2C T cell subset, CD4+ or CD8+ T cells, or bulk PBMC T cells (not recorded which). These receptors all come from a woman between 45 and 65 years old in good health.

The genes are TRBV4-2 and TRBJ2-2; TCRdb returns TRBD2, unconfirmable since there is no DNA. The CDR3 covers 15 residues. The V gene's germline CDR1 is LGHNA and CDR2 YNFKEQ. CDR3 amino acids: CASSQGTSSGGELFF.

The V gene is TRBV20-1, the J gene TRBJ2-5; TCRdb's D call of TRBD2 is untestable without DNA. Germline CDR1 and CDR2: DFQATT and SNEGSKA (reference sequence). The CDR3 length is 17 residues. CDR3: CSAFGLGLAGEQETQYF.

The gene calls are TRBV3-1 and TRBJ1-4. Germline assignment: CDR1 LGHDT and CDR2 YNNKEL (reference sequence). The CDR3 is made up of 13 amino acids. This CDR3 is CASSQDQRGKLFF.

The chain recombines TRBV12-3 or TRBV12-4 with TRBJ2-4; the TCRdb D gene call, TRBD1, has no DNA to confirm it. This CDR3 contains 14 residues. The CDR3 loop reads CASRVQGGTGVQYF.

This rearrangement joins TRBV7-2 to TRBJ2-6. Germline-derived CDR1 and CDR2 are SGHTA and FQGNSA. The CDR3 contains 17 residues. Here the CDR3 reads CASSLVIGGSGANVLTF.

This chain links TRBV24-1 with TRBJ1-1; as DNA is missing, the TRBD1 call by TCRdb cannot be tested. Germline assignment: CDR1 KGHDR and CDR2 SFDVKD. This CDR3 region has 13 residues. CDR3 amino acids: CASPTGRYTEAFF.